The clone carrying this T cell receptor (beta chain) appeared once. Some clones are missing from TCRdb's copy, which holds only in-frame ones; the method was immunoSEQ multiplex PCR. The table has just under 90,000 clones, approximately 91% seen once. The source of the sample is a study of T cell responses to AZD1222 COVID-19 vaccine. The receptor was derived from an adult who received the AZD1222 COVID-19 vaccine. Sequenced material: peripheral blood, taken 28 days after the second AZD1222 dose.

CDR3 sequence (DNA): TGTGCCAGCAGTCCCCCGGGACAGATGAACACTGAAGCTTTCTTT. It yields the protein CASSPPGQMNTEAFF. The rearrangement joins TRBV7-9 to TRBJ1-1; the match to TRBD1 covers 7 bases. Germline CDR1 reads SEHNR; CDR2 reads FQNEAQ (reference sequence). The CDR3 extends over 15 amino acids. The ends lost 6 bases at V and 0 bases at J; junction bases unmatched: 7.